A selection of T cell receptor beta chains follows, all from one sample in a study of T cells in Graves' hyperthyroidism and ophthalmopathy. TCRdb re-called the multiplex PCR reads through MiXCR, storing one row per CDR3 protein. The sample records about 360,000 distinct CDR3 sequences, 15% to 20% being singletons. Sequenced: blood. These receptors were obtained from a woman aged 18-30 years with Graves' hyperthyroidism. Each CDR3 is given with its conserved first and last residue. The D gene is left open where the match is weak. Not all rows give a size; the values are once, few, many and, for expanded clones, a class.

clone_size | cdr3_length | d_call | j_call | v_call | cdr3_aa | cdr3_nt
many | 14 | TRBD1 | TRBJ1-2 | TRBV13 | CASTSQGGLDGYTF | TGTGCCAGCACCTCCCAGGGGGGCTTGGATGGCTACACCTTC
NA | 13 | NA | TRBJ2-7 | TRBV6-1 | CASSVRQRHEQYF | TGTGCCAGCAGTGTGAGGCAGCGCCACGAGCAGTACTTC
once | 15 | TRBD1 | TRBJ1-1 | TRBV7-8 | CASSLGNRGNTEAFF | TGTGCCAGCAGCTTAGGGAACAGGGGAAACACTGAAGCTTTCTTT
many | 12 | TRBD1 | TRBJ1-1 | TRBV29-1 | CSVDRGITEAFF | TGCAGCGTGGACAGGGGGATAACTGAAGCTTTCTTT
many | 14 | TRBD2 | TRBJ2-7 | TRBV5-1 | CASTVAGATYEQYF | TGCGCCAGCACAGTAGCGGGGGCCACCTACGAGCAGTACTTC
NA | 13 | TRBD1 | TRBJ2-5 | TRBV5-1 | CASSQGGRETQYF | TGCGCCAGCAGCCAAGGGGGCCGGGAGACCCAGTACTTC
NA | 14 | TRBD2 | TRBJ2-5 | TRBV2 | CASGRTSGGETQYF | TGTGCCAGCGGAAGGACTAGCGGGGGTGAGACCCAGTACTTC
many | 12 | NA | TRBJ1-5 | TRBV20-1 | CSARAPNQPQHF | TGCAGTGCTAGAGCCCCAAATCAGCCCCAGCATTTT
many | 14 | NA | TRBJ2-5 | TRBV12-3/TRBV12-4 | CASSFTIAVETQYF | TGTGCCAGCAGTTTTACCATAGCGGTAGAGACCCAGTACTTC
once | 13 | NA | TRBJ1-1 | TRBV20-1 | CSAPNTEYTDAFF | TGCAGTGCCCCGAACACGGAGTACACTGATGCTTTCTTT
many | 15 | TRBD2 | TRBJ2-7 | TRBV28 | CASSFAAGGRYEQYF | TGTGCCAGCAGTTTTGCTGCGGGGGGGCGCTACGAGCAGTACTTC
many | 20 | NA | TRBJ2-7 | TRBV5-1 | CASSLGYQPWSRELSYEQYF | TGCGCCAGCAGCTTGGGTTACCAACCCTGGAGCCGGGAGTTATCCTACGAGCAGTACTTC
NA | 14 | NA | TRBJ2-7 | TRBV5-1 | CASSLGNHSYEQYF | TGCGCCAGCAGCTTAGGCAACCACTCCTACGAGCAGTACTTC
many | 14 | TRBD2 | TRBJ2-7 | TRBV2 | CASSAGLVNYEQYF | TGTGCCAGCAGTGCGGGACTAGTGAACTACGAGCAGTACTTC
many | 11 | NA | TRBJ1-1 | TRBV12-3/TRBV12-4 | CASSMGTRAFF | TGTGCCAGTTCTATGGGGACAAGGGCTTTCTTT
many | 13 | TRBD1 | TRBJ1-2 | TRBV5-1 | CASSIRQGGGYTF | TGCGCCAGCAGCATACGACAGGGGGGAGGCTACACCTTC
NA | 15 | NA | TRBJ2-5 | TRBV2 | CASTTQEGLEETQYF | TGTGCCAGCACCACTCAGGAGGGGTTGGAGGAGACCCAGTACTTC
many | 15 | NA | TRBJ1-2 | TRBV18 | CASSPAAGLGHGYTF | TGTGCCAGCTCACCGGCGGCAGGGTTGGGGCATGGCTACACCTTC
many | 14 | NA | TRBJ1-3 | TRBV12-3/TRBV12-4 | CASSSGSAGNTIYF | TGTGCCAGCAGTTCAGGGTCGGCTGGAAACACCATATATTTT
NA | 14 | TRBD1 | TRBJ1-1 | TRBV12-3/TRBV12-4 | CASRRGQVNTEAFF | TGTGCCAGCAGGAGGGGACAGGTGAACACTGAAGCTTTCTTT
many | 16 | NA | TRBJ2-5 | TRBV10-1 | CASSESSGTGQETQYF | TGCGCCAGCAGTGAGTCTTCTGGGACGGGTCAAGAGACCCAGTACTTC
many | 13 | NA | TRBJ2-5 | TRBV30 | CAWSIGHQETQYF | TGTGCCTGGAGTATCGGACACCAAGAGACCCAGTACTTC
many | 12 | NA | TRBJ2-5 | TRBV19 | CASSQGGGTQYF | TGTGCCAGTAGCCAGGGAGGTGGGACCCAGTACTTC
many | 14 | NA | TRBJ1-3 | TRBV11-2 | CASSVVYSGNTIYF | TGTGCCAGCAGCGTAGTCTACTCTGGAAACACCATATATTTT
few | 12 | NA | TRBJ2-6 | TRBV18 | CASSPGANVLTF | TGTGCCAGCTCACCTGGGGCCAACGTCCTGACTTTC
many | 15 | NA | TRBJ2-7 | TRBV2 | CASRERLARGYEQYF | TGTGCCAGCAGGGAGCGTCTAGCGAGAGGGTACGAGCAGTACTTC
NA | 14 | NA | TRBJ1-2 | TRBV15 | CATCTKTDRSGYTF | TGTGCCACCTGCACAAAAACGGACAGATCTGGCTACACCTTC
many | 14 | NA | TRBJ1-1 | TRBV20-1 | CSARPQAFNTEAFF | TGCAGTGCTAGACCGCAGGCCTTCAACACTGAAGCTTTCTTT
once | 13 | TRBD1 | TRBJ1-5 | TRBV6-1 | CAGQEDSNQPQHF | TGTGCCGGACAGGAGGATAGCAATCAGCCCCAGCATTTT
NA | 13 | NA | TRBJ1-2 | TRBV12-3/TRBV12-4 | CANLDSQVGGYTF | TGTGCCAACCTTGATTCTCAGGTCGGCGGCTACACCTTC
few | 13 | NA | TRBJ2-2 | TRBV12-3/TRBV12-4 | CASSADSHGELFF | TGTGCCAGCAGTGCGGACAGCCACGGGGAGCTGTTTTTT
few | 13 | NA | TRBJ2-6 | TRBV10-3 | CAVTGTGANVLTF | TGTGCCGTAACGGGCACTGGGGCCAACGTCCTGACTTTC
NA | 15 | NA | TRBJ1-6 | TRBV30 | CAWSPRGLFYSPLHF | TGTGCCTGGAGCCCACGTGGGCTTTTTTATTCACCCCTCCACTTT
many | 14 | NA | TRBJ2-5 | TRBV27 | CASSATGGAETQYF | TGTGCCAGCAGCGCCACTGGCGGGGCGGAGACCCAGTACTTC
NA | 14 | TRBD1 | TRBJ1-1 | TRBV3-1 | CASRTPGGDTEAFF | TGTGCCAGCAGGACTCCAGGGGGCGACACTGAAGCTTTCTTT
many | 16 | TRBD2 | TRBJ2-5 | TRBV12-3/TRBV12-4 | CASSLVAGGLGETQYF | TGTGCCAGCAGTTTGGTCGCGGGGGGCCTCGGGGAGACCCAGTACTTC
many | 14 | NA | TRBJ2-7 | TRBV20-1 | CSARDDQGVDEQYF | TGCAGTGCTAGAGATGACCAGGGTGTCGACGAGCAGTACTTC
many | 13 | NA | TRBJ1-2 | TRBV7-3 | CASSPTGTYGYTF | TGTGCCAGCAGCCCTACCGGGACCTATGGCTACACCTTC
many | 14 | TRBD1 | TRBJ1-1 | TRBV6-1 | CASSLTGVGTEAFF | TGTGCCAGCAGCCTGACAGGGGTTGGCACTGAAGCTTTCTTT
many | 13 | NA | TRBJ1-5 | TRBV6-1 | CASTETNNQPQHF | TGTGCCAGCACCGAGACGAACAATCAGCCCCAGCATTTT